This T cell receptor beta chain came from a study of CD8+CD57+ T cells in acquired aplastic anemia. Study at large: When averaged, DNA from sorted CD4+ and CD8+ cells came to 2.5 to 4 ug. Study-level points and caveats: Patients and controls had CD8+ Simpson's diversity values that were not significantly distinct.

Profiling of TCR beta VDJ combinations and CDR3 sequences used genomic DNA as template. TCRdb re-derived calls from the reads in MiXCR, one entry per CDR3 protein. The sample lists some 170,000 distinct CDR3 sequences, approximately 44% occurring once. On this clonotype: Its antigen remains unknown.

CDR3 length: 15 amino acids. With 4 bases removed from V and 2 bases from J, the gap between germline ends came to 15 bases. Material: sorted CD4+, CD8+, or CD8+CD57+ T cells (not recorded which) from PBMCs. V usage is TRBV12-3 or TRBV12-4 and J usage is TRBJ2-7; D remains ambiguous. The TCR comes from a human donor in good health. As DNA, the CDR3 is TGTGCCAGCAGTTGGGGAAGGACCATTGCCTACGAGCAGTACTTC. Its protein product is CASSWGRTIAYEQYF.